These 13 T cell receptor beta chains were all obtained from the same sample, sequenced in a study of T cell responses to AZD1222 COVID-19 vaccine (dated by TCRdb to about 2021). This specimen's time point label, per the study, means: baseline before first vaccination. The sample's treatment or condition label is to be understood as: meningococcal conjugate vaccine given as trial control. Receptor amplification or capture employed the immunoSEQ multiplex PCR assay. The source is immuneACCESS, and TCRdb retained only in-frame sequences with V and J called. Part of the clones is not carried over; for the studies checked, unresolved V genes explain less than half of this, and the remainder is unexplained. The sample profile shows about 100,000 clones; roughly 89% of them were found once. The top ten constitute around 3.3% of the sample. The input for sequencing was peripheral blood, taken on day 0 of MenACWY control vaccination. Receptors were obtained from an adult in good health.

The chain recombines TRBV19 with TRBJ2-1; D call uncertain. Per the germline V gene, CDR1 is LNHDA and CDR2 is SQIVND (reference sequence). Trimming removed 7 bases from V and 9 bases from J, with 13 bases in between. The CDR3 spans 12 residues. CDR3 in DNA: TGTGCCAGTAAGAATAGTTTAGGTGAGCAGTTCTTC. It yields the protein CASKNSLGEQFF.

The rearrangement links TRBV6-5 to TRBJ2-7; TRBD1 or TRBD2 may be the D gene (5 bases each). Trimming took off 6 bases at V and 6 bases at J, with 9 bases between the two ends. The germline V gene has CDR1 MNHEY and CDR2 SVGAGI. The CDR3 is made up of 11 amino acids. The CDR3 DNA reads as TGTGCCAGCAGCCCCGGGGCCGAGCAGTACTTC. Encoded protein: CASSPGAEQYF.

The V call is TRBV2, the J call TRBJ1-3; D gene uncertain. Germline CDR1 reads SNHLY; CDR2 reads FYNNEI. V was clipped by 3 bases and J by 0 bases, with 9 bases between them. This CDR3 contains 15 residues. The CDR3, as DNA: TGTGCCAGCAGTGACCCGGACCTCTCTGGAAACACCATATATTTT. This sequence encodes CASSDPDLSGNTIYF.

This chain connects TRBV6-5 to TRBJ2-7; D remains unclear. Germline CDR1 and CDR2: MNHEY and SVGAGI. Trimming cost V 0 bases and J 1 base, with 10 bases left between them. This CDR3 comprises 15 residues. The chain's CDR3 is CASSYSMSDSYEQYF. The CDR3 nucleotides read TGTGCCAGCAGTTACTCGATGTCGGATTCCTACGAGCAGTACTTC.

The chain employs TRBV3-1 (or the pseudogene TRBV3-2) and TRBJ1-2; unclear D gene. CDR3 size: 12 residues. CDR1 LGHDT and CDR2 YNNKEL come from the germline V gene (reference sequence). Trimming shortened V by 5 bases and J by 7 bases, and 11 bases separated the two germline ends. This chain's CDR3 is CASSAHLVGYTF. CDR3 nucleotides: TGTGCCAGCAGCGCCCACCTCGTTGGCTACACCTTC.

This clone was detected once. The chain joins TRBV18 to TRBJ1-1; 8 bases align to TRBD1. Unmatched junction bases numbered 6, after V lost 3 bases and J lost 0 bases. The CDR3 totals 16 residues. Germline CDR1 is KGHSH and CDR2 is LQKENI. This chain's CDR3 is CASSPTGANLNTEAFF. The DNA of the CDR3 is TGTGCCAGCTCACCGACAGGGGCAAACTTGAACACTGAAGCTTTCTTT.

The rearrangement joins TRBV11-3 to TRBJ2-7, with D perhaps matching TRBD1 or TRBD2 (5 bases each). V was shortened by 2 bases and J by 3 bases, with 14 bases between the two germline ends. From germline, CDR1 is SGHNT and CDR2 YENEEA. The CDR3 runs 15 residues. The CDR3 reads CASSLSGTKNYEQYF. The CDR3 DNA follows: TGTGCCAGCAGCTTAAGTGGGACGAAAAACTACGAGCAGTACTTC.

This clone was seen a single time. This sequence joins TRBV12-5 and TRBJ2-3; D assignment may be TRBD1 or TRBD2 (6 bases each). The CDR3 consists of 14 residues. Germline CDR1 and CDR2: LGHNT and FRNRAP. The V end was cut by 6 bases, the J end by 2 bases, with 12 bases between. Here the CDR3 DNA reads TGTGCTAGTGGGGGGGGCGGGGCCACAGATACGCAGTATTTT. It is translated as CASGGGGATDTQYF. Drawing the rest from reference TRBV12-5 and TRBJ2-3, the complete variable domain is DARVTQTPRHKVTEMGQEVTMRCQPILGHNTVFWYRQTMMQGLELLAYFRNRAPLDDSGMPKDRFSAEMPDATLATLKIQPSEPRDSAVYFCASGGGGATDTQYFGPGTRLTVL.

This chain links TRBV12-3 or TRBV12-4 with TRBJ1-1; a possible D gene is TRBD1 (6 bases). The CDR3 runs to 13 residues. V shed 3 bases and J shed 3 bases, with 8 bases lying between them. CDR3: CASSLRGHTEAFF. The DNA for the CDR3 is TGTGCCAGCAGTTTGCGGGGGCACACTGAAGCTTTCTTT.

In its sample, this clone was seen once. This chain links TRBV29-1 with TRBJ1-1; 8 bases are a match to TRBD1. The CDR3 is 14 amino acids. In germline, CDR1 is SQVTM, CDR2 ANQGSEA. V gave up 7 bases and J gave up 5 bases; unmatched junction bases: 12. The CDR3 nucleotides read TGCAGCGCCGCCGTAGGGACAGGAGGGACTGAAGCTTTCTTT. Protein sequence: CSAAVGTGGTEAFF.

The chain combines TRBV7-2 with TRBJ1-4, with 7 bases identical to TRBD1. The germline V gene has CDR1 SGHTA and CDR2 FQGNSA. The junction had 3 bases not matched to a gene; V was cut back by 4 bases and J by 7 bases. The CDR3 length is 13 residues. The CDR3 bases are TGTGCCAGCAGCTCCCGGGACAGTGAAAAACTGTTTTTT. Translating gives CASSSRDSEKLFF.

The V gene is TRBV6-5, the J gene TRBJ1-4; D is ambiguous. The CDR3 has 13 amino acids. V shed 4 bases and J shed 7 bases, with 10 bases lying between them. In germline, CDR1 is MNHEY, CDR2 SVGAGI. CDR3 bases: TGTGCCAGCAGTTCCCAAACCGGTGAAAAACTGTTTTTT. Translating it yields CASSSQTGEKLFF.

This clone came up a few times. In DNA, the CDR3 is TGTGCCAGCAGCCCCGACAGGGGATATAACTATGGCTACACCTTC. As protein: CASSPDRGYNYGYTF. The J gene is TRBJ1-2, the V gene TRBV7-2, with TRBD1 matching 8 bases. Germline V gives CDR1 SGHTA, CDR2 FQGNSA. The CDR3 extends over 15 amino acids. V was pared by 5 bases and J by 1 base, with 6 bases of the junction left unmatched.